The entry below describes one T cell receptor beta chain. Its antigen remains unidentified. TCRdb's copy holds only in-frame clones and misses some; the assay was immunoSEQ multiplex PCR. The table shows about 4,300 clones, with roughly 51% occurring only once. This sample stems from a study of STAT3 mutations in large granular lymphocyte leukemia. Overall study: Canonical activating STAT3 mutations were detected in roughly half of the longitudinally sequenced T-LGLL patients.

Study results and caveats: In T-cell large granular lymphocyte leukemia, about half of patients showed multiple immunodominant subclonotypes.

Trimming removed 4 bases from V and 8 bases from J, with 18 bases in between. CDR3 size: 14 residues. Germline loops: CDR1 SGHRS, CDR2 YFSETQ. The chain couples TRBV5-1 to TRBJ1-2; possibly TRBD1 for D (6 bases). Sequencing was performed on peripheral blood mononuclear cells. The receptor was isolated from a male patient in his fifties or sixties with T-cell large granular lymphocyte leukemia. Some clones in this sample may be carry-over from other donors' samples. CDR3 nucleotides: TGCGCCAGCAGCCCAGGACACTCAGGGGAAGGCTACACCTTC. Translated, it gives CASSPGHSGEGYTF.